These T cell receptor beta chains were read from a single sample in a study of shared clonotypes between healthy human individuals. The data were produced by immunoSEQ multiplex PCR, yet TCRdb's version contains in-frame clones alone and is incomplete. The data hold about 2,100,000 clones, with 90% to 95% observed a single time. Sequencing used naive CD8+ T cells from PBMCs. These receptors were taken from a man younger than 30 in good health. Some clones in this sample may be carry-over from other donors' samples. Both conserved end residues are part of each CDR3. The order of the fields is J gene, V gene, D gene, CDR3 DNA, CDR3 protein. The D gene is left open where the match is weak.

J: TRBJ1-5; V: TRBV27; D: .; DNA: TGTGCCAGCAGTTTATCAGCCGGGACGCAGGTTCCGCAGCCCCAGCATTTT; CDR3: CASSLSAGTQVPQPQHF
J: TRBJ2-4; V: TRBV6-5; D: .; DNA: TGTGCCCCTCGCGTGGAGGGAGAGTACTTC; CDR3: CAPRVEGEYF
J: TRBJ1-2; V: TRBV2; D: TRBD1; DNA: TGTGCCAGCAGGACAGGGGGCGAGGACTATGGCTACACCTTC; CDR3: CASRTGGEDYGYTF
J: TRBJ1-3; V: TRBV29-1; D: .; DNA: TGCAGCGTTGAAGTCCCGCTGTTCTCTGGAAACACCATATATTTT; CDR3: CSVEVPLFSGNTIYF
J: TRBJ2-1; V: TRBV27; D: TRBD2; DNA: TGTGCCAGCAGTGATAGTACCGGGACTAGCGTCCGGTTCTTC; CDR3: CASSDSTGTSVRFF
J: TRBJ1-1; V: TRBV7-9; D: .; DNA: TGTGCCAGCAGCCCGACCAGGGTCGCGGGCACTGAAGCTTTCTTT; CDR3: CASSPTRVAGTEAFF
J: TRBJ2-1; V: TRBV28; D: TRBD1; DNA: TGTGCCAGCAGTCCGGGACAGGGATATGGTGAGCAGTTCTTC; CDR3: CASSPGQGYGEQFF
J: TRBJ2-1; V: TRBV11-3; D: TRBD2; DNA: TGTGCCAGCAGCCCCGCTAGCGGGAGGCTCTACAATGAGCAGTTCTTC; CDR3: CASSPASGRLYNEQFF
J: TRBJ2-1; V: TRBV28; D: .; DNA: TGTGCCAGCAGTTCAGACTGGGTGGAGCAGTTCTTC; CDR3: CASSSDWVEQFF
J: TRBJ2-7; V: TRBV7-3; D: .; DNA: TGTGCCAGCAGCTTAAGCCCAGACTACGAGCAGTACTTC; CDR3: CASSLSPDYEQYF
J: TRBJ1-2; V: TRBV7-9; D: TRBD1; DNA: TGTGCCAGCACGGGACAGGGAACCACCGCTTATGGCTACACCTTC; CDR3: CASTGQGTTAYGYTF
J: TRBJ1-2; V: TRBV27; D: .; DNA: TGTGCCAGCAGTGCCGACAGGAGCTCCTATGGCTACACCTTC; CDR3: CASSADRSSYGYTF
J: TRBJ2-1; V: TRBV10-2; D: TRBD2; DNA: TGCGCCAGCAGTGTTAGGCTAGCGGCCTACAATGAGCAGTTCTTC; CDR3: CASSVRLAAYNEQFF